Listed below are T cell receptor beta chains from one sample, sequenced in a study of T-cell reconstitution after alpha-beta-depleted transplantation in children. From the PCR reads, TCRdb called clonotypes with MiXCR, one entry per CDR3 protein. The data contain 200,000 to 250,000 distinct CDR3 sequences, roughly 9.1% of them seen just once; the ten biggest clones take up approximately 34%. The material sequenced was PBMCs, mostly from graft donor cells, taken 360 days after TCRalphabeta/CD19-depleted stem cell transplant. The source of these receptors is a male patient under 10 years old who had a stem cell transplant for acute myeloid leukemia, so the T cells may come from the graft donor. The CDR3 runs from the conserved cysteine through the conserved F or W.

cdr3_aa	v_call	j_call
CASRRTGGQNEQFF	TRBV12-3/TRBV12-4	TRBJ2-1
CSVERLAGSEQYF	TRBV29-1	TRBJ2-7
CASFSGPSYEQYF	TRBV5-1	TRBJ2-7
CASSASGRGVYNEQFF	TRBV9	TRBJ2-1
CASSLRRSSYNEQFF	TRBV7-9	TRBJ2-1
CASSARTSGALSNEQFF	TRBV7-8	TRBJ2-1
CASSYRGTEAFF	TRBV5-1	TRBJ1-1
CASSFYSGLANTGELFF	TRBV7-2	TRBJ2-2
CASSLAGEITDTQYF	TRBV9	TRBJ2-3
CASSLEQGTYNEQFF	TRBV5-1	TRBJ2-1